This T cell receptor (beta chain) stems from a study of T-cell reconstitution after alpha-beta-depleted transplantation in children. General observations from the study: Approximately two months post-transplant, alpha-beta T cells reportedly originated from several hundred expanded graft clones.

A TCRbeta library incorporating unique molecular identifiers was prepared. TCRdb itself ran the PCR reads through MiXCR, one entry per CDR3 protein. The data hold 450,000 to 600,000 distinct CDR3 sequences, with about 10% observed a single time. This clonotype was detected ten times or more. Its antigen is currently unknown. This CDR3 spans 14 amino acids. Germline V gene sequence: CDR1 SGHDT, CDR2 YYEEEE. Trimming removed 4 bases from V and 1 base from J, with 11 bases in between. This receptor was identified in a child younger than 10 with inherited bone marrow failure, due to receive a stem cell transplant. Sequences were derived from PBMCs, sampled before TCRalphabeta/CD19-depleted stem cell transplant. The V and J genes are TRBV5-6 and TRBJ1-1; D is unclear. The DNA for the CDR3 is TGTGCCAGCAGCCCGATTAGCAGGAACACTGAAGCTTTCTTT. The encoded protein is CASSPISRNTEAFF. The full variable domain, its missing parts supplied by reference TRBV5-6 and TRBJ1-1, is DAGVTQSPTHLIKTRGQQVTLRCSPKSGHDTVSWYQQALGQGPQFIFQYYEEEERQRGNFPDRFSGHQFPNYSSELNVNALLLGDSALYLCASSPISRNTEAFFGQGTRLTVV.